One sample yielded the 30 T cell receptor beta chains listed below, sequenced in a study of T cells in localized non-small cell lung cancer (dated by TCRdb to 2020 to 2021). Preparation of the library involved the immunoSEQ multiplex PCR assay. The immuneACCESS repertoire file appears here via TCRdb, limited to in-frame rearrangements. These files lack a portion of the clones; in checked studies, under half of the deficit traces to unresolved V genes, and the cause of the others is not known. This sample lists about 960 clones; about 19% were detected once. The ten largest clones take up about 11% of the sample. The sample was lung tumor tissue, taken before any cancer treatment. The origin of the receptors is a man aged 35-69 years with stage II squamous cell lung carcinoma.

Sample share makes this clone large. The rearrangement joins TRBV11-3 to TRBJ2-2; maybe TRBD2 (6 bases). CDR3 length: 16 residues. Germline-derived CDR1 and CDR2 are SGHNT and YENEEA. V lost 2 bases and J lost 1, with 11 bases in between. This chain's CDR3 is CASSLRGLQNTGELFF. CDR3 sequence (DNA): TGTGCCAGCAGCTTAAGGGGACTTCAGAACACCGGGGAGCTGTTTTTT.

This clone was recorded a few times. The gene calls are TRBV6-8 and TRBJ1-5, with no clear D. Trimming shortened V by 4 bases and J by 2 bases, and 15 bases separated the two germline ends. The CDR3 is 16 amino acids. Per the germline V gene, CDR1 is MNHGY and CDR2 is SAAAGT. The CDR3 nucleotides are TGTGCCAGCAGTTGGTTGACACCTGGGGGCAATCAGCCCCAGCATTTT. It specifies CASSWLTPGGNQPQHF.

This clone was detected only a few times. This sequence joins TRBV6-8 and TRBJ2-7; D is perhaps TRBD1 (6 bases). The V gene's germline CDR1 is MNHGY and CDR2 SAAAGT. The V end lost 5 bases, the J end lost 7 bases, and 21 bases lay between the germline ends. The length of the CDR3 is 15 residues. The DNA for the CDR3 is TGTGCCAGCAGTGACCCCTACCAGGGGCTGAGTGAGCAGTACTTC. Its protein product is CASSDPYQGLSEQYF.

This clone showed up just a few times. The CDR3 loop is CASSPRLAGHYEQYF. The CDR3, as DNA: TGTGCCAGCAGCCCCCGACTAGCGGGACACTACGAGCAGTACTTC. The V call is TRBV11-3, the J call TRBJ2-7; 11 bases are shared with TRBD2. J was trimmed by 3 bases and V by 5 bases; bases with no gene match: 6. The CDR3 consists of 15 residues. Germline assignment: CDR1 SGHNT and CDR2 YENEEA.

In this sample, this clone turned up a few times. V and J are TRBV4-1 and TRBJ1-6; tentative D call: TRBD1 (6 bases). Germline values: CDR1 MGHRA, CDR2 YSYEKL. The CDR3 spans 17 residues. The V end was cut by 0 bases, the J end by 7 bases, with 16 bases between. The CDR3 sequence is CASSQERGGPPNSPLHF. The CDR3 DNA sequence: TGCGCCAGCAGCCAAGAAAGGGGGGGCCCTCCAAATTCACCCCTCCACTTT.

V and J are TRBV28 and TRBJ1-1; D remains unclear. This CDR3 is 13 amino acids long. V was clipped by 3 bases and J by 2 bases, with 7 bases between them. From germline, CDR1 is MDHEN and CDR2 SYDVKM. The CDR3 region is CASSFYGNTEAFF. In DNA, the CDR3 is TGTGCCAGCAGTTTTTACGGAAACACTGAAGCTTTCTTT.

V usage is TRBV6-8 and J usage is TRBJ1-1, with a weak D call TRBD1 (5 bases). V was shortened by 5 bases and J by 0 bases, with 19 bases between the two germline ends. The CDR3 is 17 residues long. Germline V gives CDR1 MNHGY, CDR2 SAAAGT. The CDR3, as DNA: TGTGCCAGCAGTGCTACTCTCGGGGGTAACATGAACACTGAAGCTTTCTTT. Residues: CASSATLGGNMNTEAFF.

The CDR3 is CASSGLDFPTKGADTQYF. The CDR3, as DNA: TGTGCCAGCAGTGGCCTGGACTTCCCAACAAAGGGAGCAGATACGCAGTATTTT. The rearrangement links TRBV2 to TRBJ2-3; perhaps TRBD2 as D (5 bases). This CDR3 has 18 residues. The V end was cut by 4 bases, the J end by 4 bases, with 24 bases between. The germline CDR1 and CDR2 sequences are SNHLY and FYNNEI.

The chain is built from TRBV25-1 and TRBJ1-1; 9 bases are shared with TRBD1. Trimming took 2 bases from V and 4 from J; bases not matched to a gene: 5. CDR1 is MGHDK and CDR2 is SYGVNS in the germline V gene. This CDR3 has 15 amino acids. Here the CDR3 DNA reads TGTGCCAGCAGTGAACCACAGGGGGCGGGCACTGAAGCTTTCTTT. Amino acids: CASSEPQGAGTEAFF. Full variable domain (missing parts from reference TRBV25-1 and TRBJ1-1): EADIYQTPRYLVIGTGKKITLECSQTMGHDKMYWYQQDPGMELHLIHYSYGVNSTEKGDLSSESTVSRIRTEHFPLTLESARPSHTSQYLCASSEPQGAGTEAFFGQGTRLTVV.

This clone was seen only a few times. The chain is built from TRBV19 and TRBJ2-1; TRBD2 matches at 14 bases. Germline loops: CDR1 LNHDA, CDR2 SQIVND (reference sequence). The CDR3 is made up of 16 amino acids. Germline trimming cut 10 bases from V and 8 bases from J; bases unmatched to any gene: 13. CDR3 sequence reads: CATLTSGRGAGYEQFF. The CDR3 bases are TGTGCCACCCTGACTAGCGGGAGGGGTGCGGGGTATGAGCAGTTCTTC.

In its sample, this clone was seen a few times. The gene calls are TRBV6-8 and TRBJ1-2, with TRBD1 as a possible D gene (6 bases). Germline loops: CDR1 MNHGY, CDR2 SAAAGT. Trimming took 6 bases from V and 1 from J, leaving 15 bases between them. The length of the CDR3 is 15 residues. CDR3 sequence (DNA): TGTGCCAGCAGACACCGGGACAACTATAACTATGGCTACACCTTC. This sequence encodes CASRHRDNYNYGYTF.

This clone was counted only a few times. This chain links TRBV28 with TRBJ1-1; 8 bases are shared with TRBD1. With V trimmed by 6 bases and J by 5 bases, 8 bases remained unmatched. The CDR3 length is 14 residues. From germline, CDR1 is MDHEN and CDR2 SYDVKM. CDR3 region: CASSPTGGATEAFF. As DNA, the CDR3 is TGTGCCAGCAGCCCAACAGGGGGAGCGACTGAAGCTTTCTTT. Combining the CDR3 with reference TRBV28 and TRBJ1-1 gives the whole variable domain DVKVTQSSRYLVKRTGEKVFLECVQDMDHENMFWYRQDPGLGLRLIYFSYDVKMKEKGDIPEGYSVSREKKERFSLILESASTNQTSMYLCASSPTGGATEAFFGQGTRLTVV.

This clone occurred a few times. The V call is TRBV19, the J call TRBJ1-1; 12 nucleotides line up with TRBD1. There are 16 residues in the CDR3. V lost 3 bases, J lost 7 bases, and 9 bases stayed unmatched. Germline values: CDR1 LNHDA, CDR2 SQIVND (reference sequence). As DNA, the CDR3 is TGTGCCAGTAGTATTTTTCCGGGACAGGGGGCCGGTGAAGCTTTCTTT. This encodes CASSIFPGQGAGEAFF. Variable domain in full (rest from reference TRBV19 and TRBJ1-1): DGGITQSPKYLFRKEGQNVTLSCEQNLNHDAMYWYRQDPGQGLRLIYYSQIVNDFQKGDIAEGYSVSREKKESFPLTVTSAQKNPTAFYLCASSIFPGQGAGEAFFGQGTRLTVV.

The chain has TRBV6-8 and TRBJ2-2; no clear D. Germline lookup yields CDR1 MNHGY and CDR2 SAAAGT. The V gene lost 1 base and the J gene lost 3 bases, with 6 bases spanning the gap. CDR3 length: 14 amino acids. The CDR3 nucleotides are TGTGCCAGCAGTTACTTAACAGACACCGGGGAGCTGTTTTTT. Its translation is CASSYLTDTGELFF.

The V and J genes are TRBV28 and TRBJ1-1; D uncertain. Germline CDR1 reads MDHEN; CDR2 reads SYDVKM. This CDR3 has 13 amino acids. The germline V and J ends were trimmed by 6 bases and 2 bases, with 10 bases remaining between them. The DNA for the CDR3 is TGTGCCAGCAGAGTGACGGCAAACACTGAAGCTTTCTTT. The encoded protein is CASRVTANTEAFF.

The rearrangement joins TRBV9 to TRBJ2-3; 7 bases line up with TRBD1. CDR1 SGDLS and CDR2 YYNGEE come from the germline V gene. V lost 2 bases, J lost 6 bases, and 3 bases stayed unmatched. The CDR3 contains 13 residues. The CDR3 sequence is CASSVTRGDTQYF. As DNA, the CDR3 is TGTGCCAGCAGCGTTACCAGGGGGGATACGCAGTATTTT.

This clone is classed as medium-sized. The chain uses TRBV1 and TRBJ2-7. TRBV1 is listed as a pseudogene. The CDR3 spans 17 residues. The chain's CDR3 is CASSQVPGPPVSYEQYF. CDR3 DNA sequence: TGCGCCAGCAGCCAAGTGCCGGGACCTCCAGTATCCTACGAGCAGTACTTC.

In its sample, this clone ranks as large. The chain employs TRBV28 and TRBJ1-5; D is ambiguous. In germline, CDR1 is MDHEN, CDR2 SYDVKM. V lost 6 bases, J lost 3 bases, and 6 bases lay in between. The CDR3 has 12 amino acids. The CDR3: CASRLPNQPQHF. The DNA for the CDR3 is TGTGCCAGCAGGTTACCCAATCAGCCCCAGCATTTT.

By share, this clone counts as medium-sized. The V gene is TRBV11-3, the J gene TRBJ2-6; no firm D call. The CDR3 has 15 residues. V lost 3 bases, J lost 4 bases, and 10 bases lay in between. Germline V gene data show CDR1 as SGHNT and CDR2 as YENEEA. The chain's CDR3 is CASSFPGDGANVLTF. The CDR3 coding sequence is TGTGCCAGCAGCTTTCCAGGAGACGGGGCCAACGTCCTGACTTTC. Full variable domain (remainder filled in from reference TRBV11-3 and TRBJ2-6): EAGVVQSPRYKIIEKKQPVAFWCNPISGHNTLYWYLQNLGQGPELLIRYENEEAVDDSQLPKDRFSAERLKGVDSTLKIQPAELGDSAVYLCASSFPGDGANVLTFGAGSRLTVL.

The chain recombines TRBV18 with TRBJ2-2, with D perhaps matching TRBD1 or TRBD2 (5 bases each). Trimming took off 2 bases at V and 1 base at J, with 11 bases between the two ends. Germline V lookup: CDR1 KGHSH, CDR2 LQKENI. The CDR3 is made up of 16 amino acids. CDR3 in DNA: TGTGCCAGCTCACCAAACGGGGCCGGGAACACCGGGGAGCTGTTTTTT. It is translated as CASSPNGAGNTGELFF. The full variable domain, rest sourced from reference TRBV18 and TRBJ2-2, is NAGVMQNPRHLVRRRGQEARLRCSPMKGHSHVYWYRQLPEEGLKFMVYLQKENIIDESGMPKERFSAEFPKEGPSILRIQQVVRGDSAAYFCASSPNGAGNTGELFFGEGSRLTVL.

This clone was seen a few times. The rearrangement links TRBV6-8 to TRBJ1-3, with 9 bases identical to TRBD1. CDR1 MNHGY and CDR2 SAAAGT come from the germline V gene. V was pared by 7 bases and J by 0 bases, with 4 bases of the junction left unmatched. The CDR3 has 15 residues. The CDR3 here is CASTKTGGSGNTIYF. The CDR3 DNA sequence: TGTGCCAGCACCAAGACAGGGGGCTCTGGAAACACCATATATTTT.

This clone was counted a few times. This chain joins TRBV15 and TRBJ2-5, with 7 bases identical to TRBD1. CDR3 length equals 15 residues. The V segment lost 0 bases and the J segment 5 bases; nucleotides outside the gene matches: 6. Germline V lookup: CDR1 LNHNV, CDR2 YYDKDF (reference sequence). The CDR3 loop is CATSRDIGGGETQYF. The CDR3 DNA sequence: TGTGCCACCAGCAGAGATATAGGGGGCGGCGAGACCCAGTACTTC.

The CDR3 sequence: CASSLFSGYGYTF. The DNA for the CDR3 is TGTGCCAGCAGTCTTTTCTCAGGGTATGGCTACACCTTC. The J gene is TRBJ1-2, the V gene TRBV28; a weak D match, TRBD1 (5 bases). Trimming pared 5 bases from V and 5 bases from J, leaving 12 bases between. Germline CDR1 reads MDHEN; CDR2 reads SYDVKM. This CDR3 has 13 amino acids.

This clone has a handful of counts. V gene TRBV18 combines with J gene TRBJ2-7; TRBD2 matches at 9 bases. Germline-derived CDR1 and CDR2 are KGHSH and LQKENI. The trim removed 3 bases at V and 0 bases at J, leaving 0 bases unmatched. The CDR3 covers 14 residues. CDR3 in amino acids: CASSPSGGSYEQYF. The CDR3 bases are TGTGCCAGCTCACCTAGCGGGGGCTCCTACGAGCAGTACTTC.

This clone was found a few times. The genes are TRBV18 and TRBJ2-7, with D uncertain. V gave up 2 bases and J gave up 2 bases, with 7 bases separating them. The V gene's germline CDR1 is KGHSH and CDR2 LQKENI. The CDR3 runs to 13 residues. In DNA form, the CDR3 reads TGTGCCAGCTCACCATCGGCAGCCTACGAGCAGTACTTC. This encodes CASSPSAAYEQYF.

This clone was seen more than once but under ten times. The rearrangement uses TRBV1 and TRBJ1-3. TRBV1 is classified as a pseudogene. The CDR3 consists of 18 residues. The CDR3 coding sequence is TGCGCCAGCAGCCAGGAATGGGTGGCACATGACTCTGGAAACACCATATATTTT. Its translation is CASSQEWVAHDSGNTIYF.

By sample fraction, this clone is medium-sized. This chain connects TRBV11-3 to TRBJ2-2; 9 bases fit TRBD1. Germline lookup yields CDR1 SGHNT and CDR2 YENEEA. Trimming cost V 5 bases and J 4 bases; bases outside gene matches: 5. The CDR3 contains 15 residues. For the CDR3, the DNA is TGTGCCAGCAGCCAGGACAGGGGCCTCACCGGGGAGCTGTTTTTT. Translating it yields CASSQDRGLTGELFF.

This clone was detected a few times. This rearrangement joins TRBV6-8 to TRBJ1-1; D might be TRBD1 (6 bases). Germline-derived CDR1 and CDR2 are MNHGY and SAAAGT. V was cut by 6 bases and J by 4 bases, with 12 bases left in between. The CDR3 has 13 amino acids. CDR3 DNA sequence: TGTGCCAGCAGCCAGGGGAGGGGCACTGAAGCTTTCTTT. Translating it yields CASSQGRGTEAFF.

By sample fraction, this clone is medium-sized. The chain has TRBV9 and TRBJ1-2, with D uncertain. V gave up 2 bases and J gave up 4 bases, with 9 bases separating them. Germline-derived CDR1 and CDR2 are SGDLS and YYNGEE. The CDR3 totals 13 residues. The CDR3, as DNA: TGTGCCAGCAGCGTTGGGGTTTCCTATGGCTACACCTTC. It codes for CASSVGVSYGYTF.

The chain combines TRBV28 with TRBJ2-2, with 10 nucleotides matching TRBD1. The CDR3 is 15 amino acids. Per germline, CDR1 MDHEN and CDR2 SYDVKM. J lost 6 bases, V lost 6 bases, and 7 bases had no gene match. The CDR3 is CASRPGQGRSGELFF. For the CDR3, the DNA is TGTGCCAGCAGGCCGGGACAGGGGAGGTCCGGGGAGCTGTTTTTT.